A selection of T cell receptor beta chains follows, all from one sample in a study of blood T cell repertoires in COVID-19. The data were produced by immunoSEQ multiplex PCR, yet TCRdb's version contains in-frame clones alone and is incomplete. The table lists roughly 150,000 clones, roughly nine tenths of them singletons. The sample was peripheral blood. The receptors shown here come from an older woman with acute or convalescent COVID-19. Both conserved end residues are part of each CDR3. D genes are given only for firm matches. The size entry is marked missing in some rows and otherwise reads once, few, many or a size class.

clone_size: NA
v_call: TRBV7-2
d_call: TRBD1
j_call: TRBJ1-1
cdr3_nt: TGTGCCAGCAGCTCCCAGGGACAGCTGATGAACACTGAAGCTTTCTTT
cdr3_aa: CASSSQGQLMNTEAFF

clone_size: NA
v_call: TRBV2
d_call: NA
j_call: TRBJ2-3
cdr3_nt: TGTGCCAGCATAAGACAGAACACAGATACGCAGTATTTT
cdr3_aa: CASIRQNTDTQYF

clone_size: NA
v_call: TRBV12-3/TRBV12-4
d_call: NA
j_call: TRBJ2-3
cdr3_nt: TGTGCCAGCAGCGGGGGACCCCCGGATACGCAGTATTTT
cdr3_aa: CASSGGPPDTQYF

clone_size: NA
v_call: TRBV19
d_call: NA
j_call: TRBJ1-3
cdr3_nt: TGTGCCAGTAGCCTATCTGGAAACACCATATATTTT
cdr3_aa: CASSLSGNTIYF

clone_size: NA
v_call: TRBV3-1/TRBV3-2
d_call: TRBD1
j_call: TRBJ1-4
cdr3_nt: TGTGCCAGCAGCCAAGCGGACAGGGGACTTGAAAAACTGTTTTTT
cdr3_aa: CASSQADRGLEKLFF

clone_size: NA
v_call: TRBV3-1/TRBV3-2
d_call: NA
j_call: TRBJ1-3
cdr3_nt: TGTGCCAGCAGCCAGTCGACAGGCCCCTCACCCATATATTTT
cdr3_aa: CASSQSTGPSPIYF

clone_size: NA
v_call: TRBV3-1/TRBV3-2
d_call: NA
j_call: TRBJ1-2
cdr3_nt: TGTGCCAGCAGCCTCAAGGGGACATTTAACTATGGCTACACCTTC
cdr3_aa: CASSLKGTFNYGYTF

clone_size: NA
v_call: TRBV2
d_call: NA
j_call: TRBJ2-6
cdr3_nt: TGTGCCACCCGACGGGACTCTGGGGCCAACGTCCTGACTTTC
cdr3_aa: CATRRDSGANVLTF

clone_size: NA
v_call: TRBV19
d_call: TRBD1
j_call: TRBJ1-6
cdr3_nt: TGTGCCAGTAGGGTGGGACAGTACTATAATTCACCCCTCCACTTT
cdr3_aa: CASRVGQYYNSPLHF

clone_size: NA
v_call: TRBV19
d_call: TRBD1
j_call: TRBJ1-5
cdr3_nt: TGTGCCAGTAGTATAATCGGACAGGGCGGCCAGCCCCAGCATTTT
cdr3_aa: CASSIIGQGGQPQHF

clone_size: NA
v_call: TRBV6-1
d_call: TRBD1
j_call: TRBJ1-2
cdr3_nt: TGTGCCAGCAGTGAATACCCAGGGGGCGACTATGGCTACACCTTC
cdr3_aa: CASSEYPGGDYGYTF

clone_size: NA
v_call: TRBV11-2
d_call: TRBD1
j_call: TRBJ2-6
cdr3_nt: TGTGCCAGCAGCTTAGGGACAGGATTCAACGTCCTGACTTTC
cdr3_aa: CASSLGTGFNVLTF

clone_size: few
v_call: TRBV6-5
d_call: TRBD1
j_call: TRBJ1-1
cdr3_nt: TGTGCCAGCAGACGGACAGGGGATACTGAAGCTTTCTTT
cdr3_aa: CASRRTGDTEAFF

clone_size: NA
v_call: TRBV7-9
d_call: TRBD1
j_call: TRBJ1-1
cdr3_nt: TGTGCCAGCAGCTCGGAGGGGGCGGTAGCTTTCTTT
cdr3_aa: CASSSEGAVAFF

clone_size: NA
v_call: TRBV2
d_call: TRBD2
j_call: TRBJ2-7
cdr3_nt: TGTGCCAGCAGCGGTACTAGCGGCGAGCAGTACTTC
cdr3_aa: CASSGTSGEQYF

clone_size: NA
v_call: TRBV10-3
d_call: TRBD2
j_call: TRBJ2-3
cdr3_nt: TGTGCCATCAGAGAGACTAGCGGGGTAACTACAGATACGCAGTATTTT
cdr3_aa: CAIRETSGVTTDTQYF

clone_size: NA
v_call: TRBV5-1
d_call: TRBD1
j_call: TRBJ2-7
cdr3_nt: TGCGCCAGCAGCCGGGACAGCTCCTCCTACGAGCAGTACTTC
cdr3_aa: CASSRDSSSYEQYF

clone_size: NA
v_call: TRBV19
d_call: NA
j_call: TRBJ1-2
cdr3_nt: TGTGCCAGTAGTATAATAGGTACGCCACAGCATTTACCTAACTATGGCTACACCTTC
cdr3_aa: CASSIIGTPQHLPNYGYTF

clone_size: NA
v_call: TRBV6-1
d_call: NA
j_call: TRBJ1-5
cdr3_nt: TGTGCCAGCAGTGAAATTTATCAGGGGCAGCCCCAGCATTTT
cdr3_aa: CASSEIYQGQPQHF

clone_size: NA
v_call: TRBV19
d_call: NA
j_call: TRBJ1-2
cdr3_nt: TGTGCCAGTAGTTTGTTGACAGGCGATCTTTTCTATGGCTACACCTTC
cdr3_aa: CASSLLTGDLFYGYTF

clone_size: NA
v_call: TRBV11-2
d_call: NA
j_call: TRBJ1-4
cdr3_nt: TGTGCCAGCAGCTTACTCGGGGGGAAGGATGAAAAACTGTTTTTT
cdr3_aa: CASSLLGGKDEKLFF

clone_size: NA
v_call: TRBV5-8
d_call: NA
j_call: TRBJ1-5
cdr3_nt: TGTGCCAGCAGCCCGGGGGAGGGAGTCAGCAATCAGCCCCAGCATTTT
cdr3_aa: CASSPGEGVSNQPQHF

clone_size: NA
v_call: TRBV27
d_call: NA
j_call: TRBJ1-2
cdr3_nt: TGTGCCAGCAGTTTATCTGACAGACTCTATGGCTACACCTTC
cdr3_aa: CASSLSDRLYGYTF

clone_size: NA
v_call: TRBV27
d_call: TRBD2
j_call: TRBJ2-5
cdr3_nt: TGTGCCAGCAGCGCGGGGGACCTGGGTCTGTACCAAGAGACCCAGTACTTC
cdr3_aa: CASSAGDLGLYQETQYF

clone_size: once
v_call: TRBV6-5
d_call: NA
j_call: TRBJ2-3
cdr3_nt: TGTGCCAGCACCCTTTCGGGTTTTAGCACAGATACGCAGTATTTT
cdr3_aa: CASTLSGFSTDTQYF

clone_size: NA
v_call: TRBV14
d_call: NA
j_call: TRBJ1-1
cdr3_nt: TGTGCCAGCAGCCCGAAGACAGGCCTTATGAACACTGAAGCTTTCTTT
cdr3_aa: CASSPKTGLMNTEAFF

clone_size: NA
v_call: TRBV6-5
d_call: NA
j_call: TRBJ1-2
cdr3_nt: TGTGCCAGCAGTTCCGGGAGTTATGGCTACACCTTC
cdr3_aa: CASSSGSYGYTF

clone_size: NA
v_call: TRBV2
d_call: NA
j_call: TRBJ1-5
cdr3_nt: TGTGCCAGCAGTGAAGGAACGGCGGTGGTAGAGCCCCAGCATTTT
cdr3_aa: CASSEGTAVVEPQHF

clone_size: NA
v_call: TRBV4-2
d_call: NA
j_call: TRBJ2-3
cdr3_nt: TGTGCCAGCAGCCATGGATTCCGGGGCACAGATACGCAGTATTTT
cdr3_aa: CASSHGFRGTDTQYF

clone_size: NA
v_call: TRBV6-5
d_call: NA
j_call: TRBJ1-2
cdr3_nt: TGTGCCAGCAGTCCCTACGAGGGCGCGGGACCCACCTTC
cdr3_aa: CASSPYEGAGPTF

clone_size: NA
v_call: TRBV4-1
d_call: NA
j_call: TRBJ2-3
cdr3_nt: TGCGCCAGCAGCCAAGTGGGGCTGGATACGCAGTATTTT
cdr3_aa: CASSQVGLDTQYF

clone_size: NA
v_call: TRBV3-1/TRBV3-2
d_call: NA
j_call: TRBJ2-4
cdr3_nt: TGTGCCAGCAGCCAAGATTGGGCGCAGGGCGTAGCCAAAAACATTCAGTACTTC
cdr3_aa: CASSQDWAQGVAKNIQYF

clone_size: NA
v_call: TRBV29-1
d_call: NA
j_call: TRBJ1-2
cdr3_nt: TGCAGCGTTGATCGGGCGGGTAAGGGTGGCTACACCTTC
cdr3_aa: CSVDRAGKGGYTF

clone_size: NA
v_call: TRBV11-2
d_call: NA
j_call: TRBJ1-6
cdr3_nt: TGTGCCAGCAGCGGGGAGGCCCCTGGCACTTCACCCCTCCACTTT
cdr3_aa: CASSGEAPGTSPLHF

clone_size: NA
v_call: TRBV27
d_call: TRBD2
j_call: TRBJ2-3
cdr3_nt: TGTGCCAGCAGTTTACTAGCGGGGGCCTCTGTAGGGCAGTATTTT
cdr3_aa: CASSLLAGASVGQYF

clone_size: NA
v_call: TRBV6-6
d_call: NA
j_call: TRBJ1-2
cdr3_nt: TGTGCCAGCAGTTACTCGCGGGGCTCCTATGGCTACACCTTC
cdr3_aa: CASSYSRGSYGYTF

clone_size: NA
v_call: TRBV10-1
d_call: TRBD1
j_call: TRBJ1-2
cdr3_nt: TGCGCCAGCAACTACACCCTGGACAGGGGGCTATATGGCTACACCTTC
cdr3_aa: CASNYTLDRGLYGYTF

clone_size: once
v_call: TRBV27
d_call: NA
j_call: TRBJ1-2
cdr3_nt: TGTGCCAGCAGTTTAAAGGCGGAGCACCCTGGCTACACCTTC
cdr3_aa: CASSLKAEHPGYTF

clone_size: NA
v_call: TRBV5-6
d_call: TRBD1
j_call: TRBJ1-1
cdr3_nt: TGTGCCAGCAGCCTCGGACAGGCCACTGAAGCTTTCTTT
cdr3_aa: CASSLGQATEAFF

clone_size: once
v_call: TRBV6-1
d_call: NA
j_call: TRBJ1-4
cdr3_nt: TGTGCCAGCAGTGAAGCCCAGGGGATTGCTGAAAAACTGTTTTTT
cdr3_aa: CASSEAQGIAEKLFF

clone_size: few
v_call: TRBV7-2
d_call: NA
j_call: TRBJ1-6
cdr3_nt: TGTGCCAGCAGCTTAGCTGGCGGGGTTAGGTTCTCACCCCTCCACTTT
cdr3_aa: CASSLAGGVRFSPLHF

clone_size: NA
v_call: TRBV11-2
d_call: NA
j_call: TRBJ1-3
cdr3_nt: TGTGCCAGCAGCCCGGGGTATAGGGCTGGAAACACCATATATTTT
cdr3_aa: CASSPGYRAGNTIYF

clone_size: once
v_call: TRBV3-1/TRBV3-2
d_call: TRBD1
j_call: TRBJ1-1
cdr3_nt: TGTGCCAGCAAAGTAAAGGGGGCCGAAGCTTTCTTT
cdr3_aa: CASKVKGAEAFF

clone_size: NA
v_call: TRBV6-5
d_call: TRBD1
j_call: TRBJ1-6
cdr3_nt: TGTGCCAGCAGTTACTCGTACAGGGGGAATTCACCCCTCCACTTT
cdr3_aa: CASSYSYRGNSPLHF

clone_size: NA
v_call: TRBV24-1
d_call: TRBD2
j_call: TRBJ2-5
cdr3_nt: TGTGCCACCAGTGACCCGGGACTAGCGGGGGGGCAGACCCAGTACTTC
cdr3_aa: CATSDPGLAGGQTQYF

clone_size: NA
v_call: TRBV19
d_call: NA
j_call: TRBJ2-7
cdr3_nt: TGTGCCAGTAGTATACGGGACACCGCCGTATACGAGCAGTACTTC
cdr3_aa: CASSIRDTAVYEQYF

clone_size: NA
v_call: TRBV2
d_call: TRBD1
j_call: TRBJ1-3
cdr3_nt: TGTGCCAGCAGCGCGGACAGGGTGGTGGGAAACACCATATATTTT
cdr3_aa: CASSADRVVGNTIYF

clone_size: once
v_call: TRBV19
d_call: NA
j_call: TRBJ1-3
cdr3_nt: TGTGCCAGTAGCCTAAGGGGCACTGGAAACACCATATATTTT
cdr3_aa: CASSLRGTGNTIYF

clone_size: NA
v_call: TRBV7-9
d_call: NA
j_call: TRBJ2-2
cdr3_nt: TGTGCCAGCAGCGACCCGGGACTCTACCATAGGGAGCTGTTTTTT
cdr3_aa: CASSDPGLYHRELFF

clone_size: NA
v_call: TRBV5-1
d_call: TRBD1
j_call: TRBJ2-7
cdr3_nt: TGCGCCAGCCAGGGACAGGGGGGCGCCGAGCAGTACTTC
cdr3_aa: CASQGQGGAEQYF

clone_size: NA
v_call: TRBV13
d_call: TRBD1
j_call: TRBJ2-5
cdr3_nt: TGTGCCAGCAGGGGACAGGGGATGGAGACCCAGTACTTC
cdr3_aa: CASRGQGMETQYF

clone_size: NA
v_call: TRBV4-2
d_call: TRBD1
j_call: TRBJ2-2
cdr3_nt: TGTGCCAGCAGCCCGGGACAGGGGGGCACCGGGGAGCTGTTTTTT
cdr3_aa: CASSPGQGGTGELFF

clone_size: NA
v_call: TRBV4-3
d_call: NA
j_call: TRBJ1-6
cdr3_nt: TGCGCCAGCAGCCGGGAGGAAAGGTCCTCTTCACCCCTCCACTTT
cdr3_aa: CASSREERSSSPLHF